One and the same sample provided the 7 T cell receptor beta chains below, sequenced in a study of identical twins. TCRdb recomputed calls from the 5' RACE reads with MiXCR, one row per CDR3 protein. This sample yields roughly 1,500,000 distinct CDR3 sequences, of which 25% to 35% are seen a single time; 0.25% to 0.3% belongs to the top ten. The sequencing sample was made of cord blood. The receptors come from a newborn girl in good health.

This clonotype was recorded a few times. The CDR3 DNA sequence: TGTGCCAGCAGCTTGTGGGCCGGGACAGGGCTTCAGGGTCAGCCCCAGCATTTT. As protein: CASSLWAGTGLQGQPQHF. The chain links TRBV5-6 to TRBJ1-5; 9 bases map to TRBD1. CDR3 length equals 18 residues. The germline V gene encodes CDR1 SGHDT and CDR2 YYEEEE. J gave up 6 bases and V 1 base, and 14 bases lay outside the gene matches.

The genes are TRBV5-1 and TRBJ2-4, with TRBD1 matching 7 bases. TRBJ2-7 explains the end of the DNA better; the J call may be wrong. The CDR3 is 14 residues long. CDR1 is SGHRS and CDR2 is YFSETQ in the germline V gene. The CDR3 DNA reads TGCGCCAGCAAGCGACAGGGTTCGAACTACGAGCAGTACTTC. Its translation is CASKRQGSNYEQYF.

The chain employs TRBV7-2 and TRBJ2-1, with a weak D call TRBD2 (6 bases). The CDR3 sequence is 16 residues long. Trimming stripped 1 base from V and 10 bases from J, with 20 bases between. Germline CDR1 is SGHTA and CDR2 is FQGNSA. In DNA, the CDR3 is TGTGCCAGCAGCTTAGGAGCCGGGGGTTACTCCTACGAGCAGTTCTTC. It encodes CASSLGAGGYSYEQFF. The full variable domain, rest sourced from reference TRBV7-2 and TRBJ2-1, is GAGVSQSPSNKVTEKGKDVELRCDPISGHTALYWYRQSLGQGLEFLIYFQGNSAPDKSGLPSDRFSAERTGGSVSTLTIQRTQQEDSAVYLCASSLGAGGYSYEQFFGPGTRLTVL.

With regard to this clonotype: It may be a read error: a sequence one base away is much more abundant. The CDR3 loop is CASSLQASNHGYTF. In DNA form, the CDR3 reads TGTGCCAGCAGCTTGCAGGCCTCTAACCATGGCTACACCTTC. V and J are TRBV5-5 and TRBJ1-2; unclear D gene. The CDR3 is 14 amino acids. Germline V lookup: CDR1 SGHKS, CDR2 YYEKEE (reference sequence).

This clonotype was seen a handful of times. The chain recombines TRBV28 with TRBJ1-1; D unclear. Trimming removed 3 bases at V and 9 bases at J, with 8 bases between. The CDR3 length is 11 residues. In germline, CDR1 is MDHEN, CDR2 SYDVKM. The CDR3 nucleotides are TGTGCCAGCAGTTTGGTAGTCCAAGCTTTCTTT. Translation gives CASSLVVQAFF. The variable domain in full, completed from reference TRBV28 and TRBJ1-1, reads DVKVTQSSRYLVKRTGEKVFLECVQDMDHENMFWYRQDPGLGLRLIYFSYDVKMKEKGDIPEGYSVSREKKERFSLILESASTNQTSMYLCASSLVVQAFFGQGTRLTVV.

This clonotype was observed a few times. The gene calls are TRBV11-2 and TRBJ2-4; D is possibly TRBD1 or TRBD2 (5 bases each). The CDR3 covers 13 residues. Trimming took 4 bases from V and 13 from J, leaving 17 bases between them. The germline CDR1 and CDR2 sequences are SGHAT and FQNNGV. The CDR3 DNA is TGTGCCAGCAGCTCGGGACGGAGGTTCGGGCAGTACTTC. As protein: CASSSGRRFGQYF.

The chain is built from TRBV21-1 and TRBJ1-3; the DNA was not used to check the table's D call, TRBD1. TRBV21-1 is shown as a pseudogene. This CDR3 comprises 15 residues. CDR3 nucleotide sequence: TGTGCCAGCAGCAAAGGGACAGGGTCTGGAAACACCATATATTTT. Amino acids: CASSKGTGSGNTIYF.